The T cell receptor (beta chain) under discussion was sequenced for a study of beta chain features in type 1 diabetes. Every isolated RNA sample was fully reverse transcribed, so sequencing captured expressed TCRB transcripts. Method: immunoSEQ multiplex PCR; TCRdb's copy keeps in-frame clones and lacks some. Here the sample spans about 360,000 clones, 10% to 15% being singletons. Germline assignment: CDR1 LNHDA and CDR2 SQIVND (reference sequence). The CDR3 is 16 amino acids. Trimming took off 4 bases at V and 0 bases at J, with 13 bases between the two ends. Sequencing was carried out using naive CD4+ T cells from blood. The TCR originated in a young man in good health. The chain carries TRBV19 and TRBJ1-5, with D possibly being TRBD1 (5 bases). DNA for the CDR3: TGTGCCAGTAGTAGCCCGGGGGACTTTAGCAATCAGCCCCAGCATTTT. It is translated as CASSSPGDFSNQPQHF.